The 22 T cell receptor beta chains below all came from one sample that was sequenced in a study of T cells after yellow fever vaccination. TCRdb processed the 5' RACE reads anew with MiXCR; each CDR3 protein has one entry. Of hundreds of thousands of distinct CDR3 sequences in the sample, roughly an eighth were seen once. The sample in question was PBMCs, obtained on the day of the yellow fever booster vaccination. The receptor source for this set is a man between 25 and 39 years old who received the YFV17D yellow fever vaccine.

DNA of the CDR3: TGCAGTGCTCCAACAGCTTTCCAAGAGACCCAGTACTTC. Translated: CSAPTAFQETQYF. The chain couples TRBV20-1 to TRBJ2-5; D is unclear. V lost 5 bases to trimming and J lost 1 base, with 11 bases between them. CDR3 length equals 13 residues. Germline loops: CDR1 DFQATT, CDR2 SNEGSKA (reference sequence).

The V and J genes are TRBV5-1 and TRBJ2-7; 9 bases align to TRBD1. The junction had 10 bases not matched to a gene; V was cut back by 5 bases and J by 4 bases. The germline gives CDR1 SGHRS, CDR2 YFSETQ. The CDR3 runs 15 residues. The DNA for the CDR3 is TGCGCCAGCAGAACCGGGACAGGGAATTTTTACGAGCAGTACTTC. Translation gives CASRTGTGNFYEQYF.

This clonotype was recorded a few times. This rearrangement joins TRBV5-1 to TRBJ2-2; 12 nucleotides align to TRBD2. The CDR3 has 16 amino acids. CDR1 and CDR2 from the germline V gene are SGHRS and YFSETQ. The junction had 4 bases not matched to a gene; V was cut back by 0 bases and J by 7 bases. CDR3 coding DNA: TGCGCCAGCAGCTTGGTTCCGGGACTAGCGGGCGGGGAGCTGTTTTTT. Translating it yields CASSLVPGLAGGELFF.

The V gene is TRBV24-1, the J gene TRBJ1-2, with D uncertain. CDR1 is KGHDR, CDR2 SFDVKD, per germline. This CDR3 contains 13 residues. The V end lost 3 bases, the J end lost 8 bases, and 12 bases lay between the germline ends. CDR3 sequence reads: CATSDASGWGYTF. CDR3 sequence (DNA): TGTGCCACCAGTGATGCTTCAGGTTGGGGCTACACCTTC.

This clonotype has a handful of counts. The V gene is TRBV24-1, the J gene TRBJ2-1; D is undetermined. In germline, CDR1 is KGHDR, CDR2 SFDVKD. V dropped 5 bases and J dropped 9 bases, with 7 bases sitting between them. The CDR3 contains 11 residues. Here the CDR3 DNA reads TGTGCCACCAGTGTGGGGTTTGAGCAGTTCTTC. The encoded protein is CATSVGFEQFF.

This clonotype has just a few counts. This sequence joins TRBV12-3 or TRBV12-4 and TRBJ2-2; 11 bases line up with TRBD2. CDR3 length equals 15 residues. V was clipped by 6 bases and J by 8 bases; unmatched bases: 8. CDR3 sequence: CASSLGLAARGELFF. The CDR3 DNA sequence: TGTGCCAGCAGCCTGGGACTAGCGGCCCGGGGGGAGCTGTTTTTT.

This clonotype was picked up a small number of times. V usage is TRBV4-3 and J usage is TRBJ2-7, with 9 positions matching TRBD1. J gave up 4 bases and V 1 base, and 5 bases lay outside the gene matches. The germline V gene has CDR1 LGHNA and CDR2 YSLEER. CDR3 length: 15 amino acids. The DNA of the CDR3 is TGCGCCAGCAGCCAAGGACAGGGGGGGAATTACGAGCAGTACTTC. Translated: CASSQGQGGNYEQYF.

The gene calls are TRBV12-3 or TRBV12-4 and TRBJ2-2, with 14 nucleotides matching TRBD2. The length of the CDR3 is 17 residues. Trimming at V came to 10 bases and at J to 3 bases, leaving 10 bases not matched to a gene. CDR3 nucleotide sequence: TGTGCCAATACACTTCCGGGACTAGCGGGAGACACCGGGGAGCTGTTTTTT. Translated: CANTLPGLAGDTGELFF.

This rearrangement joins TRBV21-1 to TRBJ2-4; the table's D call, TRBD1, was not checked against the DNA. TRBV21-1 is tagged as a pseudogene. The CDR3 sequence is 14 residues long. Here the CDR3 reads CASSRTVAKNIQYF. CDR3 sequence (DNA): TGTGCCAGCAGCAGGACAGTAGCCAAAAACATTCAGTACTTC.

The chain carries TRBV4-3 and TRBJ2-2; D possibly matches TRBD1 or TRBD2 (5 bases each). The CDR3 length is 14 residues. Trimming took 0 bases from V and 7 from J, leaving 9 bases between them. Germline V gives CDR1 LGHNA, CDR2 YSLEER. The CDR3 is CASSQDMGVGELFF. The CDR3 DNA reads as TGCGCCAGCAGCCAAGATATGGGGGTCGGGGAGCTGTTTTTT.

This sequence joins TRBV28 and TRBJ2-3; no clear D gene. V was shortened by 7 bases and J by 0 bases, with 11 bases between the two germline ends. This CDR3 comprises 14 residues. Germline V gene data show CDR1 as MDHEN and CDR2 as SYDVKM. CDR3: CASTGLASTDTQYF. The CDR3 DNA reads as TGTGCCAGCACCGGGTTGGCTAGCACAGATACGCAGTATTTT.

This clonotype turned up a few times. This sequence joins TRBV2 and TRBJ2-7, with 13 positions matching TRBD2. V lost 6 bases, J lost 4 bases, and 6 bases stayed unmatched. Germline V lookup: CDR1 SNHLY, CDR2 FYNNEI. The CDR3 is made up of 15 amino acids. The CDR3 region has the DNA TGTGCCAGCAGGGGACTAGCGGGAAACGGATACGAGCAGTACTTC. Translated, it gives CASRGLAGNGYEQYF.

This clonotype was observed a handful of times. This rearrangement joins TRBV7-9 to TRBJ2-5; D perhaps matches TRBD2 (5 bases). The CDR3 is made up of 12 amino acids. The germline V gene encodes CDR1 SEHNR and CDR2 FQNEAQ (reference sequence). The V end was cut by 7 bases, the J end by 5 bases, with 11 bases between. CDR3 amino acids: CASKRDRETQYF. CDR3 sequence (DNA): TGTGCCAGCAAGAGGGATCGGGAGACCCAGTACTTC.

The chain combines TRBV5-4 with TRBJ2-7; tentative D call: TRBD1 (5 bases). V was cut by 0 bases and J by 2 bases, with 6 bases left in between. The CDR3 is 13 residues long. Per germline, CDR1 SGHNT and CDR2 YYREEE (reference sequence). In nucleotides, the CDR3 is TGTGCCAGCAGCTTGGAAGGGGCCTACGAGCAGTACTTC. It is translated as CASSLEGAYEQYF.

The chain is built from TRBV20-1 and TRBJ2-2; the D is unclear. Germline CDR1 is DFQATT and CDR2 is SNEGSKA (reference sequence). Trimming removed 6 bases at V and 0 bases at J, with 11 bases between. This CDR3 region has 14 residues. CDR3 nucleotides: TGCAGTGCACAATCCCCGCCGAACACCGGGGAGCTGTTTTTT. This gives the protein CSAQSPPNTGELFF.

This sequence joins TRBV12-3 or TRBV12-4 and TRBJ1-2, with no clear D. This CDR3 is built from 14 residues. Between the trimmed V and J ends, which lost 5 bases and 0 bases, there was a span of 10 bases. The CDR3 loop is CASSLGSSNYGYTF. The CDR3 DNA reads TGTGCCAGCAGTCTCGGCAGTTCTAACTATGGCTACACCTTC.

The sample holds a few counts of this clonotype. The gene calls are TRBV29-1 and TRBJ2-7; possibly TRBD1 or TRBD2 for D (5 bases each). Between the trimmed V and J ends, which lost 3 bases and 5 bases, there was a span of 17 bases. There are 14 residues in the CDR3. The germline V gene has CDR1 SQVTM and CDR2 ANQGSEA. The CDR3 reads CSVDGITGVDEQYF. For the CDR3, the DNA is TGCAGCGTTGACGGGATAACAGGTGTGGACGAGCAGTACTTC.

This clonotype was recorded at least ten times. The chain recombines TRBV5-5 with TRBJ2-7; D unresolved. Germline CDR1 is SGHKS and CDR2 is YYEKEE (reference sequence). V dropped 4 bases and J dropped 0 bases, with 5 bases sitting between them. The CDR3 totals 12 residues. CDR3 sequence (DNA): TGTGCCAGCAGCCACAGCTCCTACGAGCAGTACTTC. This codes for CASSHSSYEQYF.

This clonotype has only a few counts. The chain couples TRBV10-1 to TRBJ2-2; TRBD1 or TRBD2 may be the D gene (6 bases each). The CDR3 totals 16 residues. Per germline, CDR1 WNHNN and CDR2 SYGVQD (reference sequence). Trimming left V 6 bases short and J 7 bases short, with 21 bases between. CDR3 in amino acids: CASSEHRDWEIGELFF. The CDR3, as DNA: TGCGCCAGCAGCGAACACAGGGACTGGGAAATCGGGGAGCTGTTTTTT.

This clonotype was picked up many times. J is TRBJ2-7 and V is TRBV18, with 9 bases lining up with TRBD2. Germline-derived CDR1 and CDR2 are KGHSH and LQKENI. This CDR3 region has 14 residues. V dropped 5 bases and J dropped 3; count of bases not matched to a gene: 5. This chain's CDR3 is CASSSGLAYYEQYF. The CDR3 DNA sequence: TGTGCCAGCTCATCGGGACTAGCCTACTACGAGCAGTACTTC.

This clonotype was counted at least ten times. V and J are TRBV29-1 and TRBJ2-1; 11 bases align to TRBD2. The CDR3 spans 16 residues. With V trimmed by 0 bases and J by 9 bases, 10 bases remained unmatched. The germline gives CDR1 SQVTM, CDR2 ANQGSEA. Here the CDR3 reads CSVEDWLTSGMGEQFF. The CDR3 bases are TGCAGCGTTGAAGATTGGCTGACTAGCGGGATGGGTGAGCAGTTCTTC.

This chain connects TRBV14 to TRBJ2-7; 14 nucleotides agree with TRBD2. This CDR3 spans 23 amino acids. J lost 1 base, V lost 4 bases, and 24 bases had no gene match. CDR1 is SGHDN, CDR2 FVKESK, per germline. The CDR3 protein is CASSPILFRTGTSGSMGSYEQYF. CDR3 coding DNA: TGTGCCAGCAGCCCCATTCTCTTTAGGACCGGGACTAGCGGGAGTATGGGATCCTACGAGCAGTACTTC.